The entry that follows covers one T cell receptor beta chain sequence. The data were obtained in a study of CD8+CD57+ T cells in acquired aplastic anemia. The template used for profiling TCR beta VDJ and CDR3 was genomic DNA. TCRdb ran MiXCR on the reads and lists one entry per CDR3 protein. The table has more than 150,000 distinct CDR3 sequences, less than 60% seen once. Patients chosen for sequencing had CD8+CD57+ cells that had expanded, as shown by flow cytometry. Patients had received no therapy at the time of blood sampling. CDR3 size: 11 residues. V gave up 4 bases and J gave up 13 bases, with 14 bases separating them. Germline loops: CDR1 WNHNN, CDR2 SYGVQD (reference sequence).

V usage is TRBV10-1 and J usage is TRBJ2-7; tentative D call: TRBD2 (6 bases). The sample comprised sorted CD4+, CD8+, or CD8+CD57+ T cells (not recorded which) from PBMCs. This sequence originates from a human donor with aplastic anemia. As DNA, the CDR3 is TGCGCCAGCAGTGGGGGATTAGCGGTATACTTC. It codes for CASSGGLAVYF.